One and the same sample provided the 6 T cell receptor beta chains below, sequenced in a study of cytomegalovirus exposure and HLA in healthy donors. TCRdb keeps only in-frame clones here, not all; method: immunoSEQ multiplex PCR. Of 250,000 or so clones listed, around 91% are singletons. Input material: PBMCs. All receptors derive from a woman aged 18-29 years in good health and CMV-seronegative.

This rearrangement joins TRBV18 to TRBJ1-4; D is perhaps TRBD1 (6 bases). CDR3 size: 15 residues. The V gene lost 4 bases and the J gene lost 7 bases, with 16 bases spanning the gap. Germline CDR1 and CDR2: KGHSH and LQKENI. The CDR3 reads CASSLAGADGEKLFF. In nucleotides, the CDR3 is TGTGCCAGCTCACTTGCAGGGGCGGATGGTGAAAAACTGTTTTTT.

DNA of the CDR3: TGTGCCAGCAGCTTAGCCCTTCAGGGGAGAGGGGAAAAACTGTTTTTT. As protein: CASSLALQGRGEKLFF. The chain is built from TRBV7-9 and TRBJ1-4, with a tentative D call TRBD1 (6 bases). Germline CDR1 reads SEHNR; CDR2 reads FQNEAQ (reference sequence). CDR3 length: 16 amino acids. V was clipped by 0 bases and J by 8 bases, with 16 bases between them. Full variable domain (outside the CDR3, taken from reference TRBV7-9 and TRBJ1-4): DTGVSQNPRHKITKRGQNVTFRCDPISEHNRLYWYRQTLGQGPEFLTYFQNEAQLEKSRLLSDRFSAERPKGSFSTLEIQRTEQGDSAMYLCASSLALQGRGEKLFFGSGTQLSVL.

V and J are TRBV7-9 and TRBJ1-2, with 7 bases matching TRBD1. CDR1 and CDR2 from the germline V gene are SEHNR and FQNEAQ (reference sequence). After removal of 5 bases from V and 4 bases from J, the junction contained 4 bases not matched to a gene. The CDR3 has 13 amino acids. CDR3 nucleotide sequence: TGTGCCAGCAGCCGGGACAGCTCCTATGGCTACACCTTC. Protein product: CASSRDSSYGYTF.

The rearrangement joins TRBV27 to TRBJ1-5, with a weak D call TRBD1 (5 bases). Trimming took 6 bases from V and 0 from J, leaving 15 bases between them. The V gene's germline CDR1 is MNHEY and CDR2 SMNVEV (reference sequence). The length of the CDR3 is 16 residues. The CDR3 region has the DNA TGTGCCAGCAGCACCCTCGGACACGTTAGCAATCAGCCCCAGCATTTT. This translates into CASSTLGHVSNQPQHF.

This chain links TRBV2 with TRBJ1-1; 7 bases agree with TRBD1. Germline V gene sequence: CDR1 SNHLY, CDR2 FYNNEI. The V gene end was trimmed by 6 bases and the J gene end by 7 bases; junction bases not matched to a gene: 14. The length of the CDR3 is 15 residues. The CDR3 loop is CASRDPGSGGYEAFF. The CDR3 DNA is TGTGCCAGCAGAGACCCCGGGTCAGGGGGGTATGAAGCTTTCTTT.

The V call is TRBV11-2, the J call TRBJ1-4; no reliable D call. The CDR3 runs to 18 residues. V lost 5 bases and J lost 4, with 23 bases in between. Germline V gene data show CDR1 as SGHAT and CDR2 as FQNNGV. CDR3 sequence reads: CASSLRDTSGWGNEKLFF. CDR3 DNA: TGTGCCAGCAGCCTTAGAGACACATCGGGGTGGGGTAATGAAAAACTGTTTTTT.